This T cell receptor beta chain is drawn from a study of beta chain features in type 1 diabetes. Study results and limitations: Shortening of TCRB CDR3s, moderate but significant, appeared in all four CD4+ subsets of Type 1 diabetes patients.

As every portion of the isolated RNA was reverse transcribed, the sequencing read expressed TCRB transcripts. Produced via immunoSEQ multiplex PCR; TCRdb's table is partial and in-frame only. This sample yields around 650,000 clones, of which 9.5% to 15% are seen a single time; around 0.12% belongs to the top ten. The collection from each donor was one heparinised blood draw averaging about 116 mL. This clone was detected only a few times. Its antigen is not known. V was trimmed by 7 bases and J by 3 bases, leaving 14 bases between them. The germline V gene encodes CDR1 SNHLY and CDR2 FYNNEI. The CDR3 consists of 14 residues.

This clonotype was sampled from a man between 25 and 39 years old with type 1 diabetes. V gene TRBV2 combines with J gene TRBJ2-3; possibly TRBD2 for D (5 bases). Material: naive CD4+ T cells from blood. CDR3 DNA sequence: TGTGCCAGCATGACCTATAGAGGGACAGATACGCAGTATTTT. Translation gives CASMTYRGTDTQYF.